Described below is a single T cell receptor (beta chain) sequence and its context. The protocol was immunoSEQ multiplex PCR, while the TCRdb copy is restricted to in-frame clones and leaves out a portion. The top ten clones hold 0.95% to 1.5% of a sample with around 94,000 clones, 86% of them seen once. Losses at the gene ends were 7 bases for V and 2 bases for J; bases not matched to a gene: 3. The germline CDR1 and CDR2 sequences are SQVTM and ANQGSEA. The CDR3 totals 12 residues. These data belong to a study of control samples from healthy donors and cancer patients. The TCR sequence derives from a woman aged 45-65 years in good health. The genes are TRBV29-1 and TRBJ2-3, with TRBD2 matching over 7 bases. What was sequenced was blood. The CDR3 DNA reads TGCAGCGCGGCGGGGGACACAGATACGCAGTATTTT. Translated: CSAAGDTDTQYF.